This TCR beta chain derives from a study of OX40 agonist ivuxolimab in advanced cancers. Assay: immunoSEQ multiplex PCR; the TCRdb copy retains only in-frame clones and omits some. The sample lists about 36,000 clones, around two thirds occurring once. Study-level points and caveats: Antigen specificity was not determined for the expanded peripheral T cells.

V dropped 2 bases and J dropped 7; count of bases not matched to a gene: 11. CDR1 and CDR2 (germline): SGDLS, YYNGEE. The CDR3 totals 16 residues. On this clone itself: The antigen is not known.

The sample in question was CD4+ or CD8+ T cells sorted from blood, obtained in a trial of the OX40 agonist ivuxolimab. The TCR comes from an adult with an advanced solid tumor such as melanoma, head and neck, liver or kidney cancer. The V call is TRBV9, the J call TRBJ2-1; 8 bases are shared with TRBD1. The CDR3 nucleotides read TGTGCCAGCAGCGTCGGAGCACGGACAGGGCGGAATGAGCAGTTCTTC. Encoded protein: CASSVGARTGRNEQFF.